This TCR beta chain was identified during a study of blood T cell repertoires in COVID-19. Looking at the study overall: There were acute and convalescent COVID-19 samples, and they came from the United States, Italy and Spain.

Participants spanned ages roughly 18 to 90 years and resided in 20 to 25 US areas. Before being deemed recovered, Cohort 3 donors had two negative PCRs, clearance, or symptom resolution. In the original processing: By means of reference gene primer amplification, nucleated cell counts were estimated. Clones were sequenced by immunoSEQ multiplex PCR, and TCRdb holds only the in-frame ones, with some missing. The V and J calls and clone size are taken from that table; D and trimming were inferred from the DNA. The profile covers 300,000 to 450,000 clones, with around nine tenths appearing a single time and less than 1.5% taken by the ten largest. The origin of this receptor is a woman aged 18-29 years who had recovered from COVID-19. The sequencing input was PBMCs or T cells enriched from blood (not recorded which).

The CDR3 nucleotides read TGTGCCTGGAGTGCGGGCGGGCGCGGTAAGTTCGAGGCTTTCTTT. Translating gives CAWSAGGRGKFEAFF. The V and J genes are TRBV30 and TRBJ1-1; D is undetermined. Germline CDR1 reads GTSNPN; CDR2 reads SVGIG (reference sequence). The CDR3 has 15 amino acids. V was shortened by 1 base and J by 11 bases, with 23 bases between the two germline ends.